This note documents a single TCR beta chain sequence. The antigen is unknown. The PCR made use of 60 Vbeta and 13 Jbeta primers. The assay was immunoSEQ multiplex PCR, and TCRdb's table has in-frame clones only and misses some. Among roughly 110,000 clones listed, roughly four fifths were seen once. The source of the sample is a study of cytomegalovirus exposure and HLA in healthy donors. Regarding the study as a whole: In a later analysis, HLA-associated TCR beta chains were more clonally expanded than equally common others. It was likely that a cluster of highly shared sequence variants was a sequencing artifact.

V was pared by 0 bases and J by 13 bases, with 8 bases of the junction left unmatched. Germline loops: CDR1 SGHDN, CDR2 FVKESK. CDR3 length: 14 residues. Material for sequencing was PBMCs. This receptor was taken from a woman aged 45-65 years in good health and CMV-seropositive. J is TRBJ1-4 and V is TRBV14; 7 bases agree with TRBD1. CDR3: CASSQEPYDRALFF. Here the CDR3 DNA reads TGTGCCAGCAGCCAAGAGCCCTACGACAGGGCACTGTTTTTT. The full variable domain, rest sourced from reference TRBV14 and TRBJ1-4, is EAGVTQFPSHSVIEKGQTVTLRCDPISGHDNLYWYRRVMGKEIKFLLHFVKESKQDESGMPNNRFLAERTGGTYSTLKVQPAELEDSGVYFCASSQEPYDRALFFGSGTQLSVL.